These 10 T cell receptor beta chains were all obtained from the same sample, sequenced in a study of CD8 T cell repertoires and HIV-1 epitope variants. TCRdb keeps only in-frame clones here, not all; method: immunoSEQ multiplex PCR. The data show 1,500 to 2,000 clones, more than 65% seen once. Their antigen targets remain unknown. Specimen: cultured CD8+ T cells derived from PBMCs. All receptors derive from a male donor with HIV.

This clone was detected a few times. The V call is TRBV5-6, the J call TRBJ2-1; 7 nucleotides align to TRBD2. The length of the CDR3 is 16 residues. CDR1 and CDR2 (germline): SGHDT, YYEEEE. Germline trimming cut 0 bases from V and 2 bases from J; bases unmatched to any gene: 5. The CDR3 DNA is TGTGCCAGCAGCTTGGCCGGGGAGGGCCCCTACAATGAGCAGTTCTTC. Translated, it gives CASSLAGEGPYNEQFF.

This chain links TRBV28 with TRBJ2-1; TRBD1 aligns across 9 bases. Germline V gene lookup returns CDR1 MDHEN and CDR2 SYDVKM. This CDR3 has 16 amino acids. V trimming: 8 bases; J trimming: 8 bases; junction bases outside the gene matches: 16. The CDR3 spells CASSPTGGQGWDEQFF. DNA of the CDR3: TGTGCCAGCTCCCCTACGGGGGGACAGGGATGGGATGAGCAGTTCTTC.

The rearrangement joins TRBV4-2 to TRBJ1-2, with 7 bases fitting TRBD1. From germline, CDR1 is LGHNA and CDR2 YNFKEQ. The CDR3 has 14 residues. The trim removed 1 base at V and 4 bases at J, leaving 3 bases unmatched. CDR3 sequence reads: CASSQVRDSYGYTF. The CDR3 DNA reads TGTGCCAGCAGCCAAGTGAGGGACAGCTATGGCTACACCTTC.

The chain links TRBV5-6 to TRBJ2-7; the D gene is possibly TRBD1 (6 bases). The CDR3 extends over 14 amino acids. The V end lost 0 bases, the J end lost 5 bases, and 12 bases lay between the germline ends. Germline V lookup: CDR1 SGHDT, CDR2 YYEEEE. In nucleotides, the CDR3 is TGTGCCAGCAGCTTGGGGACAGTCGGCAACGAGCAGTACTTC. This gives the protein CASSLGTVGNEQYF. Variable domain in full (rest from reference TRBV5-6 and TRBJ2-7): DAGVTQSPTHLIKTRGQQVTLRCSPKSGHDTVSWYQQALGQGPQFIFQYYEEEERQRGNFPDRFSGHQFPNYSSELNVNALLLGDSALYLCASSLGTVGNEQYFGPGTRLTVT.

Relative to its sample, this clone is large. The chain carries TRBV19 and TRBJ2-7, with D perhaps matching TRBD2 (6 bases). V lost 4 bases and J lost 4, with 14 bases in between. The CDR3 loop spans 14 amino acids. The germline CDR1 and CDR2 sequences are LNHDA and SQIVND (reference sequence). The CDR3 loop is CASSTLATEYEQYF. Here the CDR3 DNA reads TGTGCCAGTAGTACCCTAGCGACAGAATACGAGCAGTACTTC.

The rearrangement uses TRBV30 and TRBJ2-7; no clear D gene. From germline, CDR1 is GTSNPN and CDR2 SVGIG (reference sequence). The CDR3 sequence is 16 residues long. V was pared by 3 bases and J by 3 bases, with 21 bases between. CDR3 in DNA: TGTGCCTGGAGACCAATGGTAAGGTCCGGCGGCTACGAGCAGTACTTC. It is translated as CAWRPMVRSGGYEQYF.

V and J are TRBV9 and TRBJ2-3; 13 bases agree with TRBD2. Germline V gives CDR1 SGDLS, CDR2 YYNGEE. The V gene end was trimmed by 4 bases and the J gene end by 3 bases; junction bases not matched to a gene: 8. CDR3 size: 17 residues. The CDR3 nucleotides are TGTGCCAGCAGCTTATCCGGGACTAGCGGGGTTACAGATACGCAGTATTTT. It codes for CASSLSGTSGVTDTQYF.

The rearrangement uses TRBV30 and TRBJ2-3; D gene ambiguous. This CDR3 region has 13 residues. From germline, CDR1 is GTSNPN and CDR2 SVGIG (reference sequence). The V and J ends lost 0 bases and 0 bases respectively, with 4 bases between them. The CDR3 here is CAWSVMSTDTQYF. As DNA, the CDR3 is TGTGCCTGGAGTGTGATGAGCACAGATACGCAGTATTTT.

The sample holds a few counts of this clone. The chain has TRBV18 and TRBJ1-6; D gene ambiguous. Germline CDR1 is KGHSH and CDR2 is LQKENI. V lost 3 bases, J lost 7 bases, and 7 bases lay in between. The CDR3 length is 13 residues. CDR3: CASSPRENSPLHF. In DNA form, the CDR3 reads TGTGCCAGCTCACCCCGGGAAAATTCACCCCTCCACTTT.

The CDR3 protein is CAISDPGQGAGETQYF. The CDR3 bases are TGTGCCATCAGTGACCCCGGACAGGGGGCCGGGGAGACCCAGTACTTC. The chain recombines TRBV10-3 with TRBJ2-5; 11 bases align to TRBD1. Germline V lookup: CDR1 ENHRY, CDR2 SYGVKD. The CDR3 has 16 residues. V shed 3 bases and J 5 bases; nucleotides not matched to a gene: 8.